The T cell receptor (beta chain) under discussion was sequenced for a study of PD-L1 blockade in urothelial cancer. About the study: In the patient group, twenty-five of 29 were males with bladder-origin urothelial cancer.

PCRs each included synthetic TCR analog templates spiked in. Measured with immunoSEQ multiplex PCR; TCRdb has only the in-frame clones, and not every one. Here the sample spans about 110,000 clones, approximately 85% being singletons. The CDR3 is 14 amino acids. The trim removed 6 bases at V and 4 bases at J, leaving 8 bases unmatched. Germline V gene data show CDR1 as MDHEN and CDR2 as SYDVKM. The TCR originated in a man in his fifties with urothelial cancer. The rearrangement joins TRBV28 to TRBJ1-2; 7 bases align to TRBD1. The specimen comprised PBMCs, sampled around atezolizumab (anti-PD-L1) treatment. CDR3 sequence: CASSAGTVPYGYTF. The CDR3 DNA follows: TGTGCCAGCAGCGCCGGGACAGTTCCCTATGGCTACACCTTC.